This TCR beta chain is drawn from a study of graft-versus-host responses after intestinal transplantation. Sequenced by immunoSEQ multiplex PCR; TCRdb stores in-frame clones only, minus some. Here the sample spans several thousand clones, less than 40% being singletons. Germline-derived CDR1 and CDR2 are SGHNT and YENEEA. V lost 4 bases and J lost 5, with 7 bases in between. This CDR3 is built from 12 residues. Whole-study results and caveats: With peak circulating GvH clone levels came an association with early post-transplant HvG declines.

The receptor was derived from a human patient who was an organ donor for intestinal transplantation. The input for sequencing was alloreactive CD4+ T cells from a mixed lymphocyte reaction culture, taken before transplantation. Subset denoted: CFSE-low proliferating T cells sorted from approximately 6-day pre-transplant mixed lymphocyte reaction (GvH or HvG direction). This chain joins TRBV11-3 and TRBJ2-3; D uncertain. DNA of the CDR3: TGTGCCAGCAGCTCGAATAGAGATACGCAGTATTTT. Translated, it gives CASSSNRDTQYF.